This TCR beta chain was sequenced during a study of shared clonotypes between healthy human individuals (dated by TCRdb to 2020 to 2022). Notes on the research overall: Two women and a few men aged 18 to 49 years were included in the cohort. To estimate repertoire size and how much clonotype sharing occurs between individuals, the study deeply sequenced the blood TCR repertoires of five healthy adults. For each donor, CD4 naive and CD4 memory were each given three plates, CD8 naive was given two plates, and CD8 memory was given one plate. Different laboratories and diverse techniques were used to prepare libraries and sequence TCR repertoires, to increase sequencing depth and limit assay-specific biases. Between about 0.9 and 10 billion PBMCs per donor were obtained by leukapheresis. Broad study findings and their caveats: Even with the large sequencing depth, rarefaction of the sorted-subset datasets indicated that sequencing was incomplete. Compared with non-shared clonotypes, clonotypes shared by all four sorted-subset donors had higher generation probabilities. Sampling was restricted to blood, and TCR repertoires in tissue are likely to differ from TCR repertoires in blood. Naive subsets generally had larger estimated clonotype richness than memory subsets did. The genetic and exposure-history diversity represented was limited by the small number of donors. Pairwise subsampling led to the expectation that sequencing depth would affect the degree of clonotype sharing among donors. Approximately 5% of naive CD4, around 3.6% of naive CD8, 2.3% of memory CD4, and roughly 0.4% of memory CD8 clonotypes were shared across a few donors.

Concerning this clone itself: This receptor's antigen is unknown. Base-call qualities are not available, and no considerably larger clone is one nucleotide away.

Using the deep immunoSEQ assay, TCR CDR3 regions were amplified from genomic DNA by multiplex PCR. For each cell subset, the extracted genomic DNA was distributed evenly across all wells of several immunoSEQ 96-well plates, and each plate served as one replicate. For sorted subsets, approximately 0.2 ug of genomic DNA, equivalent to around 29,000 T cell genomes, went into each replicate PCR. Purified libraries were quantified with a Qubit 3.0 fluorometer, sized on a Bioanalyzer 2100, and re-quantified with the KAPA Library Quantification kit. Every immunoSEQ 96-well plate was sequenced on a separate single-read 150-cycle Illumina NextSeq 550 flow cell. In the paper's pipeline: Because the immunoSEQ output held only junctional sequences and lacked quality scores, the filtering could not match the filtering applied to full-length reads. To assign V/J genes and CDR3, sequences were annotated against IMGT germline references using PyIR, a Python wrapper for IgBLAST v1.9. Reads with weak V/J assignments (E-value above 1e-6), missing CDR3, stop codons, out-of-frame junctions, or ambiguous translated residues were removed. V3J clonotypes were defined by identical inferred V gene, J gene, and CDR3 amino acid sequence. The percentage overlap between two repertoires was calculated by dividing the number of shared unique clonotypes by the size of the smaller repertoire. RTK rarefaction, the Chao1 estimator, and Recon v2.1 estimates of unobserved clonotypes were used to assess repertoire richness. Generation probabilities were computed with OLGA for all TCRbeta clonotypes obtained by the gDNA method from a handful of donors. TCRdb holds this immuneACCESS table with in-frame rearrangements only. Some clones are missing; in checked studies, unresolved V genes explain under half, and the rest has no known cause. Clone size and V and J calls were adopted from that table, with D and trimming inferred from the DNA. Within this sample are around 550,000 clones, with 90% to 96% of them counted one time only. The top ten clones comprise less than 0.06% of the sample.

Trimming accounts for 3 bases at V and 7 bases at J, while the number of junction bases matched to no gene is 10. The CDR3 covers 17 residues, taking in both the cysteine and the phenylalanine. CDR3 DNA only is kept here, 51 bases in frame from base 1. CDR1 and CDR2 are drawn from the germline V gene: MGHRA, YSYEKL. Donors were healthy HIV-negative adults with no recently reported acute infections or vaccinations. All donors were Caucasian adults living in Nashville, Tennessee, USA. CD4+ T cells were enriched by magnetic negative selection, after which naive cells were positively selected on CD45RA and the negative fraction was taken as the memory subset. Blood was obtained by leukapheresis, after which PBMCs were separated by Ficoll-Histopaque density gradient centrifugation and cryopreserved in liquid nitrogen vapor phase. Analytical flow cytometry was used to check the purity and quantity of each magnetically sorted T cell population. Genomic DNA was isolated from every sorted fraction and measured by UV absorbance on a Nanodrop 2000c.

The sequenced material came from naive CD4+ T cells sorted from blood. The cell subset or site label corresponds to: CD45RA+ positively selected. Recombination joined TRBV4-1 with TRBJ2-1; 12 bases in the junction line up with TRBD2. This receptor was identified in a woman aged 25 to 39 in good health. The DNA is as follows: TGCGCCAGCAGCCACGCCGAACGGACTAGCGGGACGAATGAGCAGTTCTTC. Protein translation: CASSHAERTSGTNEQFF.